Following are 5 T cell receptor beta chains from one sample sequenced in a study of blood T cell repertoires in COVID-19. Libraries were prepared by immunoSEQ multiplex PCR; TCRdb keeps only in-frame clonotypes and omits some of them. The sample lists roughly 340,000 clones; about 89% were seen once. The sequenced material came from peripheral blood. The origin of the receptors is a woman aged 45-65 years with COVID-19, enrolled during active disease.

Only a few counts were recorded for this clone. Other nucleotide sequences from this sample produce the same CDR3. This chain uses TRBV7-9 with TRBJ2-1; 8 nucleotides line up with TRBD2. With 3 bases clipped from V and 3 bases from J, the junction kept 4 bases outside the gene matches. Germline V CDR1 and CDR2: SEHNR, FQNEAQ (reference sequence). The CDR3 totals 15 residues. The CDR3 DNA reads as TGTGCCAGCAGCTTGGGAAGCGGGAGCTACAATGAGCAGTTCTTC. This translates into CASSLGSGSYNEQFF.

The chain carries TRBV6-5 and TRBJ1-1, with 8 bases identical to TRBD1. Germline lookup yields CDR1 MNHEY and CDR2 SVGAGI. There are 15 residues in the CDR3. V lost 0 bases to trimming and J lost 5 bases; unmatched junction nucleotides: 5. DNA for the CDR3: TGTGCCAGCAGTTACTCCCGACAGGGGCGGACTGAAGCTTTCTTT. This sequence encodes CASSYSRQGRTEAFF.

V is TRBV4-2 and J is TRBJ2-3, with 7 bases aligning to TRBD2. V lost 7 bases to trimming and J lost 6 bases; unmatched junction nucleotides: 10. Germline CDR1 and CDR2: LGHNA and YNFKEQ. The CDR3 totals 14 residues. Here the CDR3 reads CASTPLMGGDTQYF. The CDR3 coding sequence is TGTGCCAGCACCCCCCTCATGGGGGGGGATACGCAGTATTTT.

The rearrangement joins TRBV19 to TRBJ1-2; TRBD1 matches 12 bases. With 2 bases clipped from V and 4 bases from J, the junction kept 8 bases outside the gene matches. This CDR3 comprises 17 residues. CDR1 is LNHDA and CDR2 is SQIVND in the germline V gene (reference sequence). CDR3: CASSIPFGTGGSYGYTF. The CDR3 DNA reads TGTGCCAGTAGTATACCTTTCGGGACAGGGGGCAGCTATGGCTACACCTTC.

Comments on this clone: Other DNA sequences from this sample encode an identical CDR3 as well. The rearrangement links TRBV6-5 to TRBJ1-1, with 11 bases identical to TRBD1. Per germline, CDR1 MNHEY and CDR2 SVGAGI. CDR3 length: 15 amino acids. V trimming: 5 bases; J trimming: 5 bases; junction bases outside the gene matches: 7. CDR3: CASSPGTGGRTEAFF. CDR3 DNA: TGTGCCAGCAGTCCTGGGACAGGGGGTCGTACTGAAGCTTTCTTT.